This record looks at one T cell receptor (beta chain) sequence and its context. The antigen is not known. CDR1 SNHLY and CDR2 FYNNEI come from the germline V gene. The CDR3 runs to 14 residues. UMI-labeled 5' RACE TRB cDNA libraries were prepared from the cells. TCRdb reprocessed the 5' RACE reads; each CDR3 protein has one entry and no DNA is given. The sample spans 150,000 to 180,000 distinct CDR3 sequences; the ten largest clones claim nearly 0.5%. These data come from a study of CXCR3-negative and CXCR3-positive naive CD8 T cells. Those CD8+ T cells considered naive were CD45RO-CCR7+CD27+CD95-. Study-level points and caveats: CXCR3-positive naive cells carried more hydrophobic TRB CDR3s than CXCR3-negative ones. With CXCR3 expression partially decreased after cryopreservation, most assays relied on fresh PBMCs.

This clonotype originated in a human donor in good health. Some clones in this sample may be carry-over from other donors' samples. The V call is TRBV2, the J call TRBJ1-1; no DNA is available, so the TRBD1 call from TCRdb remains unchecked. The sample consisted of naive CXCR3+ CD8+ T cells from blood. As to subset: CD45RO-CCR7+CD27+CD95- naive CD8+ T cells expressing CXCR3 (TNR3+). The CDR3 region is CASSYTTGNPEAFF.